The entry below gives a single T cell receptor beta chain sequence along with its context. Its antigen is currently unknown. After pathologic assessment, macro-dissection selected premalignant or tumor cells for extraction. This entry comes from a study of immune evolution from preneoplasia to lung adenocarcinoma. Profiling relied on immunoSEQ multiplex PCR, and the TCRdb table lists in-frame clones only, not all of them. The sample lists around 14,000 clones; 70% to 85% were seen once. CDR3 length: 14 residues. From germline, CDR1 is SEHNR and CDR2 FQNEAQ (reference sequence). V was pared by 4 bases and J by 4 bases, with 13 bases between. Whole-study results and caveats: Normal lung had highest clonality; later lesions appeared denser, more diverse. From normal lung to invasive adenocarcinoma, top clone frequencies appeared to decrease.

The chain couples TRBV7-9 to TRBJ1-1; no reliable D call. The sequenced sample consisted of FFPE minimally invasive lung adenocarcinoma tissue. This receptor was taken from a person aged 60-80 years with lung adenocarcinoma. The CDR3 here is CASSSFRESTEAFF. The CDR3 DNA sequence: TGTGCCAGCAGCTCCTTTAGGGAGAGCACTGAAGCTTTCTTT.